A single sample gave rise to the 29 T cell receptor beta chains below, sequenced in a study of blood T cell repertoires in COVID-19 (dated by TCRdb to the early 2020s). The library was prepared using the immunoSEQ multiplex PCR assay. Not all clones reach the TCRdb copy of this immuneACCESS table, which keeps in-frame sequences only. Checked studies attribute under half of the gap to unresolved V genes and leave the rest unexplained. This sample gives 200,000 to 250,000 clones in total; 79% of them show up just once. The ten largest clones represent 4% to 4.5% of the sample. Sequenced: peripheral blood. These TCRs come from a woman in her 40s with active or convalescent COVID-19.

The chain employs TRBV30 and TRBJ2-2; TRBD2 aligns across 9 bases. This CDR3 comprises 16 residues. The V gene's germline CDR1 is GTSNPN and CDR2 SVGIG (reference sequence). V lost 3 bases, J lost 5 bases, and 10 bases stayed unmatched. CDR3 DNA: TGTGCCTGGAGCCGTGCAGCGGGGGGCGGGACCGGGGAGCTGTTTTTT. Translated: CAWSRAAGGGTGELFF.

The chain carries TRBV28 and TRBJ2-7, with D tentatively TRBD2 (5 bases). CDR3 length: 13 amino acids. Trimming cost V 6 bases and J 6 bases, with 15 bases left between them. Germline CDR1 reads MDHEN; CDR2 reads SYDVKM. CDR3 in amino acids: CASSLVQSGEQYV. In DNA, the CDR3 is TGTGCCAGCAGCTTGGTGCAGAGCGGCGAGCAGTACGTC.

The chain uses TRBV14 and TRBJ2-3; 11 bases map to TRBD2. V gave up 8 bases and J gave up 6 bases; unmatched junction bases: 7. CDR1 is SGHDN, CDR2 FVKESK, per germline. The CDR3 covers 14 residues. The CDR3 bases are TGTGCCAGCTCTCCTAGCGGGGGGCCCGATACGCAGTATTTT. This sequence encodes CASSPSGGPDTQYF.

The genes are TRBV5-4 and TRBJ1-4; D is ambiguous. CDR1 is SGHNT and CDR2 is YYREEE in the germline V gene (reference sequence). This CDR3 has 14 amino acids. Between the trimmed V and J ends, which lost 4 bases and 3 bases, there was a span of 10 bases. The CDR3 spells CASSPGISNEKLFF. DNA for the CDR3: TGTGCCAGCAGCCCCGGGATTTCTAATGAAAAACTGTTTTTT.

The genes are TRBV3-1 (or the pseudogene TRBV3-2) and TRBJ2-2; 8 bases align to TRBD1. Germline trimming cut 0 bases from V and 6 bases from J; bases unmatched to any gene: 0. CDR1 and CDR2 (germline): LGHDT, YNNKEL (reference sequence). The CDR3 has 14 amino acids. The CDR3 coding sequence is TGTGCCAGCAGCCAAGACAGGGGGCCCGGGGAGCTGTTTTTT. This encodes CASSQDRGPGELFF.

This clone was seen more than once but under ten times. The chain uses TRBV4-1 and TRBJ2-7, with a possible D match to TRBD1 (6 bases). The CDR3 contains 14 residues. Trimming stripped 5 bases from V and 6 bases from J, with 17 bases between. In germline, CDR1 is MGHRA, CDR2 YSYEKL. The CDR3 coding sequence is TGCGCCAGCAGCGGGGCCCACAGGGTTTCCGAGCAGTACTTC. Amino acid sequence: CASSGAHRVSEQYF.

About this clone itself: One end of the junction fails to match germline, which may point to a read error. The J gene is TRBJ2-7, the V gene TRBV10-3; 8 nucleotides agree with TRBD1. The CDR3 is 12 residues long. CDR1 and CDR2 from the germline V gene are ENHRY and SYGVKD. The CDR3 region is CAISETGQEMPF. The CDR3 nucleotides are TGTGCCATCAGTGAGACGGGACAGGAGATGCCCTTC.

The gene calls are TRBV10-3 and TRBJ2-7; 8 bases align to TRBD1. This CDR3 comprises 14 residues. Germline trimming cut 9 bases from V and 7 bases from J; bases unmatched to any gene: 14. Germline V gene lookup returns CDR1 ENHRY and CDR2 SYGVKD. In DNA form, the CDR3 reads TGTGCCATTCAGAGGGTGCAGGGGGCAGGAGAGCAGTACTTC. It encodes CAIQRVQGAGEQYF.

The CDR3 is CASSLGGPIFREQYV. The CDR3 DNA follows: TGTGCCAGCAGCTTAGGCGGGCCAATCTTTCGGGAGCAGTACGTC. V is TRBV7-8 and J is TRBJ2-7; TRBD2 might be the D (5 bases). Germline-derived CDR1 and CDR2 are SGHVS and FQNEAQ. Trimming took 1 base from V and 7 from J, leaving 17 bases between them. This CDR3 has 15 residues.

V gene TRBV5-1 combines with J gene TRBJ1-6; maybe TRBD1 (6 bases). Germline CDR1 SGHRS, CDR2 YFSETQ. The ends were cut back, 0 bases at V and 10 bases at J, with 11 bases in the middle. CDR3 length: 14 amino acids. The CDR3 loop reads CASSLDTGNSPLHF. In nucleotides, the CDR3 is TGCGCCAGCAGCTTGGATACAGGGAACTCACCCCTCCACTTT.

The CDR3 DNA reads as TGTGCCATCAGTGACCGGACAGGGGGCGAGCAGTACGTC. This encodes CAISDRTGGEQYV. V and J are TRBV10-3 and TRBJ2-7, with 10 bases fitting TRBD1. V was clipped by 3 bases and J by 6 bases; unmatched bases: 2. The length of the CDR3 is 13 residues. Germline-derived CDR1 and CDR2 are ENHRY and SYGVKD.

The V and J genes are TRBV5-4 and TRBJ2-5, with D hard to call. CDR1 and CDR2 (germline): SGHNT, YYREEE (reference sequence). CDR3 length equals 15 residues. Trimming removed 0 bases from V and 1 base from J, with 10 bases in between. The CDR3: CASSLGSTLQETQYF. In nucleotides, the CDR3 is TGTGCCAGCAGCTTGGGTTCGACTCTCCAAGAGACCCAGTACTTC. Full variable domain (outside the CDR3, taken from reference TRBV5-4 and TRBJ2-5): ETGVTQSPTHLIKTRGQQVTLRCSSQSGHNTVSWYQQALGQGPQFIFQYYREEENGRGNFPPRFSGLQFPNYSSELNVNALELDDSALYLCASSLGSTLQETQYFGPGTRLLVL.

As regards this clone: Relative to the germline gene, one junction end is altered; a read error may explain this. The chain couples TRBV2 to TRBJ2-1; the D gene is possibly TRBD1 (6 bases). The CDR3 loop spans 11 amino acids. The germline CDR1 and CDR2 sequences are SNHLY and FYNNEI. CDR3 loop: CASSDTGMRLF. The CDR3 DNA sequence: TGTGCCAGCAGTGACACAGGGATGAGGCTCTTC.

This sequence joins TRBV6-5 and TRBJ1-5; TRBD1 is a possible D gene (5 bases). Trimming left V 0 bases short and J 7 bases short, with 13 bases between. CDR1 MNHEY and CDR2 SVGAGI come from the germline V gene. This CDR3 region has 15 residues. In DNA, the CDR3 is TGTGCCAGCAGTTACTCGGCAGGGAAAGGACAGCCCCAGCATTTT. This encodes CASSYSAGKGQPQHF.

The CDR3 DNA follows: TGTGCCAGCAGCTTGGGTCCTAGCGGGGGGCCAGAGACCCAGTACTTC. Its translation: CASSLGPSGGPETQYF. The V call is TRBV5-4, the J call TRBJ2-5, with TRBD2 identical over 11 bases. CDR3 size: 16 residues. Germline loops: CDR1 SGHNT, CDR2 YYREEE (reference sequence). The ends lost 0 bases at V and 4 bases at J; junction bases unmatched: 5.

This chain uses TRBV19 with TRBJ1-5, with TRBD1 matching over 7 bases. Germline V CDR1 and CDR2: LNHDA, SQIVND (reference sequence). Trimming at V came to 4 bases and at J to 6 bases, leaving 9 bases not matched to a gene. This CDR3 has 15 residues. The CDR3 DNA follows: TGTGCCAGTAGTACTTTAACAGGGGACGCTCAGCCCCAGCATTTT. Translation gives CASSTLTGDAQPQHF.

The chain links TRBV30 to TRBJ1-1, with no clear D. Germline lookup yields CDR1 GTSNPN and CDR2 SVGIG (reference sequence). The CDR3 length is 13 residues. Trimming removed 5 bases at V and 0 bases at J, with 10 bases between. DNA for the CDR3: TGTGCCTGGCACGCAGAAATGAACACTGAAGCTTTCTTT. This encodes CAWHAEMNTEAFF.

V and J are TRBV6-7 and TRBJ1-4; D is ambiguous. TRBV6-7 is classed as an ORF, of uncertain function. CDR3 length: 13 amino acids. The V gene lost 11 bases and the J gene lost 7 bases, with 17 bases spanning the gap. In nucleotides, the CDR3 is TGTGCCCGCCCAAGAGGGCATGGTGAAAAACTGTTTTTT. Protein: CARPRGHGEKLFF.

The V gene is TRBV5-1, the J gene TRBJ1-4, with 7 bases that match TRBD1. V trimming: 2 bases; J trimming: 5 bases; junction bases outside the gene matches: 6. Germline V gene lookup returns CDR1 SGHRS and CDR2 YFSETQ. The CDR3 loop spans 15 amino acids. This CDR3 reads CASSLTGTENEKLFF. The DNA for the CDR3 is TGCGCCAGCAGCTTAACCGGGACAGAGAATGAAAAACTGTTTTTT.

The CDR3 loop is CAISVGVGDSYEQYF. The DNA of the CDR3 is TGTGCCATCAGTGTCGGTGTCGGGGATTCCTACGAGCAGTACTTC. The V and J genes are TRBV10-3 and TRBJ2-7, with D possibly matching TRBD2 (5 bases). The CDR3 is made up of 15 amino acids. Germline lookup yields CDR1 ENHRY and CDR2 SYGVKD. Trimming cost V 4 bases and J 1 base, with 14 bases left between them.

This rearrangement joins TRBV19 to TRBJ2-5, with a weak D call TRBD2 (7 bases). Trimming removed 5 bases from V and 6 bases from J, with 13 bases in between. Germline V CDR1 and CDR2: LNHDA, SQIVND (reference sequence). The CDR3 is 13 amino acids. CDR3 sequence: CASSLGGAKTQYF. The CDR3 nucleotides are TGTGCCAGTAGTTTGGGGGGGGCGAAGACCCAGTACTTC.

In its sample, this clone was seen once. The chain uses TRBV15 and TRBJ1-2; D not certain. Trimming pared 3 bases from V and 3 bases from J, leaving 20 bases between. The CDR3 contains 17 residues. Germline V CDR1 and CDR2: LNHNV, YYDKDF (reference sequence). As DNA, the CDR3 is TGTGCCACCAGCAGGGGTGGGCTTCTCCCCCCCTACTATGGCTACACCTTC. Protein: CATSRGGLLPPYYGYTF.

CDR3 bases: TGTGCCAGCAGCCAAGATACAGGGAGCAATCAGCCCCAGCATTTT. Amino acid sequence: CASSQDTGSNQPQHF. The genes are TRBV3-1 (or the pseudogene TRBV3-2) and TRBJ1-5, with D perhaps matching TRBD1 (6 bases). CDR1 is LGHDT and CDR2 is YNNKEL in the germline V gene (reference sequence). V gave up 0 bases and J gave up 1 base, with 7 bases separating them. The CDR3 is 15 residues long.

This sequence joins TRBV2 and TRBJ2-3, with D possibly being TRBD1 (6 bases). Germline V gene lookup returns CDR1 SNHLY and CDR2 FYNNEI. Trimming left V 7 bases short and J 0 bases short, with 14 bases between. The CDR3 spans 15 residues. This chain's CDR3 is CASTLQGGSTDTQYF. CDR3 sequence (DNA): TGTGCCAGCACACTACAGGGCGGGAGCACAGATACGCAGTATTTT.

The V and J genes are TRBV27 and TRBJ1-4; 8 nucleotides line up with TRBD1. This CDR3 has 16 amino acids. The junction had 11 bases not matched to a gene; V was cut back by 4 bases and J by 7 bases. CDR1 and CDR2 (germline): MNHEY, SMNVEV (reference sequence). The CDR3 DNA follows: TGTGCCAGCAGTTCCCCACAGGGGGGATTTGGTGAAAAACTGTTTTTT. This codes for CASSSPQGGFGEKLFF.

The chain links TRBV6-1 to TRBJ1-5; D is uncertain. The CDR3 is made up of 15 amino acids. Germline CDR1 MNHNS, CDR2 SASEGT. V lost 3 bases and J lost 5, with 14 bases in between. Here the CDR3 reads CASSDPGTKDQPQHF. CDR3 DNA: TGTGCCAGCAGTGACCCGGGAACAAAGGATCAGCCCCAGCATTTT.

CDR3 sequence: CASSIQGAAYGYTF. The CDR3 nucleotides are TGTGCCAGTAGTATACAGGGGGCCGCCTATGGCTACACCTTC. The V call is TRBV19, the J call TRBJ1-2, with 8 positions matching TRBD1. The CDR3 is 14 residues long. Germline CDR1 LNHDA, CDR2 SQIVND (reference sequence). V lost 2 bases to trimming and J lost 4 bases; unmatched junction nucleotides: 3.

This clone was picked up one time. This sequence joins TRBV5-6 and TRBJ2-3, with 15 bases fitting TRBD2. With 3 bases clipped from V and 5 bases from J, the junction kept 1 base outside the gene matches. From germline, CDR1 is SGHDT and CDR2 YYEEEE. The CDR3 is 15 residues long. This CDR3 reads CASSSGLAGGDTQYF. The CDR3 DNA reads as TGTGCCAGCAGCTCGGGACTAGCGGGGGGAGATACGCAGTATTTT.

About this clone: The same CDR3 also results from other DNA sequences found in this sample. The CDR3 DNA follows: TGTGCCACCAGCAGAGGCAGCCAAGAGACCCAGTACTTC. It codes for CATSRGSQETQYF. The genes are TRBV15 and TRBJ2-5; no definite D call. This CDR3 has 13 amino acids. Trimming removed 1 base from V and 1 base from J, with 4 bases in between. Germline-derived CDR1 and CDR2 are LNHNV and YYDKDF (reference sequence). The whole variable domain, remainder taken from reference TRBV15 and TRBJ2-5, is DAMVIQNPRYQVTQFGKPVTLSCSQTLNHNVMYWYQQKSSQAPKLLFHYYDKDFNNEADTPDNFQSRRPNTSFCFLDIRSPGLGDTAMYLCATSRGSQETQYFGPGTRLLVL.